A single sample gave rise to the 32 T cell receptor beta chains below, sequenced in a study of blood T cell repertoires in COVID-19. Sequencing was performed with immunoSEQ multiplex PCR; in TCRdb, only in-frame clones are kept and a portion is missing. In the table there are some 23,000 clones, approximately 88% of which are singletons. Sequencing input: peripheral blood. These receptors all come from a human donor with active COVID-19. The donor label of this sample is uncertain.

The chain uses TRBV4-1 and TRBJ1-5; 7 bases match TRBD1. This CDR3 contains 15 residues. Germline V gene sequence: CDR1 MGHRA, CDR2 YSYEKL. J was trimmed by 8 bases and V by 4 bases; bases with no gene match: 11. The CDR3 protein is CASSPRQGEVEPQHF. CDR3 bases: TGCGCCAGCAGCCCGCGACAGGGAGAGGTGGAGCCCCAGCATTTT.

The chain is built from TRBV7-3 and TRBJ1-3; D is possibly TRBD1 (5 bases). Trimming removed 4 bases from V and 0 bases from J, with 10 bases in between. Germline lookup yields CDR1 SGHTA and CDR2 FQGTGA. The CDR3 contains 15 residues. This CDR3 reads CASSSDSSSGNTIYF. DNA of the CDR3: TGTGCCAGCAGCTCCGACAGTAGCTCTGGAAACACCATATATTTT.

This clone was seen a single time. The CDR3 sequence: CATSPGGRITENEQFF. For the CDR3, the DNA is TGTGCCACCAGCCCGGGGGGGAGGATTACAGAGAATGAGCAGTTCTTC. The rearrangement uses TRBV15 and TRBJ2-1, with TRBD2 identical over 8 bases. Germline V gives CDR1 LNHNV, CDR2 YYDKDF (reference sequence). The CDR3 totals 16 residues. Germline trimming cut 5 bases from V and 7 bases from J; bases unmatched to any gene: 13.

This chain connects TRBV6-5 to TRBJ1-5; tentative D call: TRBD1 (5 bases). The CDR3 covers 15 residues. V was cut by 5 bases and J by 1 base, with 12 bases left in between. The germline CDR1 and CDR2 sequences are MNHEY and SVGAGI. DNA of the CDR3: TGTGCCAGCAGTCCCTCCGGGGGGAGCAATCAGCCCCAGCATTTT. Protein product: CASSPSGGSNQPQHF.

V is TRBV7-2 and J is TRBJ1-5; D ambiguous. This CDR3 region has 15 residues. Trimming stripped 1 base from V and 0 bases from J, with 7 bases between. Germline-derived CDR1 and CDR2 are SGHTA and FQGNSA. CDR3 residues: CASSLVVNSNQPQHF. CDR3 nucleotides: TGTGCCAGCAGCTTAGTTGTAAATAGCAATCAGCCCCAGCATTTT.

The rearrangement links TRBV19 to TRBJ1-5; perhaps TRBD1 as D (6 bases). Trimming took off 5 bases at V and 6 bases at J, with 14 bases between the two ends. There are 14 residues in the CDR3. Per the germline V gene, CDR1 is LNHDA and CDR2 is SQIVND (reference sequence). CDR3 sequence reads: CASSGQGLVQPQHF. The DNA of the CDR3 is TGTGCCAGTAGTGGTCAGGGGCTGGTTCAGCCCCAGCATTTT.

Only a few counts were recorded for this clone. This chain links TRBV6-2 or TRBV6-3 with TRBJ2-5, with 7 bases aligning to TRBD1. There are 15 residues in the CDR3. Trimming removed 4 bases from V and 5 bases from J; junction bases left unmatched: 10. Looked up from germline, CDR1 is MNHEY and CDR2 is SVGEGT. CDR3 in DNA: TGTGCCAGCAGTTTCGAGTTCGGCAGGGGGGAGACCCAGTACTTC. The encoded protein is CASSFEFGRGETQYF.

V and J are TRBV15 and TRBJ1-5; 7 bases agree with TRBD1. This CDR3 region has 15 residues. The germline CDR1 and CDR2 sequences are LNHNV and YYDKDF (reference sequence). J gave up 6 bases and V 2 bases, and 7 bases lay outside the gene matches. In DNA form, the CDR3 reads TGTGCCACCAGCAGACGAGGGGGCGAGGGTCAGCCCCAGCATTTT. Protein product: CATSRRGGEGQPQHF.

Only a few counts were recorded for this clone. The J gene is TRBJ2-3, the V gene TRBV11-2; 13 bases fit TRBD2. V shed 2 bases and J 5 bases; nucleotides not matched to a gene: 7. This CDR3 spans 17 amino acids. Germline values: CDR1 SGHAT, CDR2 FQNNGV. The CDR3 DNA reads as TGTGCCAGCAGCTTAATAGGACTAGCGGGAGCAGGAGATACGCAGTATTTT. It is translated as CASSLIGLAGAGDTQYF.

The sample holds one count of this clone. The genes are TRBV6-5 and TRBJ1-6; D ambiguous. The CDR3 extends over 16 amino acids. The germline CDR1 and CDR2 sequences are MNHEY and SVGAGI. V lost 2 bases and J lost 7, with 15 bases in between. The CDR3 sequence is CASSYESRGGNSPLHF. The CDR3 DNA is TGTGCCAGCAGTTACGAGTCCCGGGGAGGGAATTCACCCCTCCACTTT.

The V call is TRBV7-9, the J call TRBJ2-3, with TRBD1 matching 10 bases. The CDR3 runs 17 residues. CDR1 and CDR2 from the germline V gene are SEHNR and FQNEAQ (reference sequence). V lost 5 bases and J lost 1; bases outside the gene matches: 9. Written as DNA, the CDR3 is TGTGCCAGCAGCCATTTGTATGGGACAGGGGGCACAGATACGCAGTATTTT. Its protein product is CASSHLYGTGGTDTQYF.

With regard to this clone: Mismatch with germline at one junction end may stem from a read error. The chain has TRBV25-1 and TRBJ1-5, with D possibly matching TRBD1 (6 bases). CDR3 length: 14 amino acids. The germline V gene has CDR1 MGHDK and CDR2 SYGVNS. CDR3 loop: CAGSGNRVGQPQHF. The CDR3 nucleotides are TGTGCCGGCAGTGGAAACAGGGTTGGCCAGCCCCAGCATTTT. Using reference TRBV25-1 and TRBJ1-5 for the parts outside the CDR3, the full variable domain is EADIYQTPRYLVIGTGKKITLECSQTMGHDKMYWYQQDPGMELHLIHYSYGVNSTEKGDLSSESTVSRIRTEHFPLTLESARPSHTSQYLCAGSGNRVGQPQHFGDGTRLSIL.

This clone showed up just once. The rearrangement joins TRBV27 to TRBJ2-7, with D unresolved. The CDR3 contains 14 residues. Trimming left V 2 bases short and J 7 bases short, with 15 bases between. Germline V gene data show CDR1 as MNHEY and CDR2 as SMNVEV (reference sequence). In DNA form, the CDR3 reads TGTGCCAGCAGTTTAACTGTGGCAGGCAGGGAGCAGTACTTC. Its translation: CASSLTVAGREQYF.

The chain carries TRBV5-6 and TRBJ1-2; tentative D call: TRBD1 (6 bases). V gave up 2 bases and J gave up 7 bases, with 15 bases separating them. CDR3 length: 14 residues. CDR1 SGHDT and CDR2 YYEEEE come from the germline V gene. The DNA for the CDR3 is TGTGCCAGCAGCTTCTATCACAGGGAGAGTGGCTACACCTTC. Translated: CASSFYHRESGYTF.

This rearrangement joins TRBV6-6 to TRBJ2-7; TRBD1 might be the D (5 bases). Trimming left V 5 bases short and J 3 bases short, with 14 bases between. Germline lookup yields CDR1 MNHNY and CDR2 SVGAGI (reference sequence). This CDR3 region has 14 residues. CDR3 bases: TGTGCCAGCAGTCGCGAGGACACAAGCTACGAGCAGTACTTC. This encodes CASSREDTSYEQYF.

This chain connects TRBV7-9 to TRBJ1-1; perhaps TRBD1 as D (5 bases). Germline V gives CDR1 SEHNR, CDR2 FQNEAQ (reference sequence). V was trimmed by 1 base and J by 1 base, leaving 16 bases between them. There are 17 residues in the CDR3. CDR3 bases: TGTGCCAGCAGCTTAGGCAGGGCTAAGAAGAGGAACACTGAAGCTTTCTTT. It is translated as CASSLGRAKKRNTEAFF.

The CDR3: CASSLGLASSYEQYF. The CDR3, as DNA: TGTGCCAGCAGCCTCGGACTAGCCAGCTCCTACGAGCAGTACTTC. The rearrangement joins TRBV3-1 (or the pseudogene TRBV3-2) to TRBJ2-7; 8 positions match TRBD2. Germline CDR1 LGHDT, CDR2 YNNKEL (reference sequence). Trimming removed 4 bases from V and 0 bases from J; junction bases left unmatched: 5. The CDR3 consists of 15 residues.

This clone has only one observation. The chain is built from TRBV7-9 and TRBJ1-2, with D maybe TRBD1 (6 bases). The V and J ends lost 4 bases and 2 bases respectively, with 11 bases between them. CDR3 length equals 14 residues. Per germline, CDR1 SEHNR and CDR2 FQNEAQ (reference sequence). The CDR3 region is CASSSGTGNYGYTF. For the CDR3, the DNA is TGTGCCAGCAGCTCCGGAACAGGGAACTATGGCTACACCTTC.

The chain recombines TRBV5-6 with TRBJ2-1, with 9 bases fitting TRBD2. Germline V gene data show CDR1 as SGHDT and CDR2 as YYEEEE. The CDR3 contains 16 residues. V trimming: 1 base; J trimming: 1 base; junction bases outside the gene matches: 3. The CDR3 sequence: CASSLIAGVSYNEQFF. Here the CDR3 DNA reads TGTGCCAGCAGCTTGATAGCGGGAGTGTCCTACAATGAGCAGTTCTTC.

This clone was counted between two and nine times. V is TRBV28 and J is TRBJ2-3; D is possibly TRBD2 (5 bases). Trimming pared 2 bases from V and 1 base from J, leaving 10 bases between. Germline CDR1 reads MDHEN; CDR2 reads SYDVKM. The CDR3 length is 15 residues. The CDR3 DNA is TGTGCCAGCAGTTTAGGAACGAGGGGCACAGATACGCAGTATTTT. It specifies CASSLGTRGTDTQYF.

The V and J genes are TRBV4-1 and TRBJ1-5; a possible D gene is TRBD1 (6 bases). The CDR3 loop spans 15 amino acids. Germline V CDR1 and CDR2: MGHRA, YSYEKL. V lost 0 bases and J 15 bases, leaving 21 bases between the germline ends. CDR3: CASSQEFTGKEIRHF. CDR3 sequence (DNA): TGCGCCAGCAGCCAAGAGTTTACAGGGAAGGAGATCCGGCATTTT.

The V and J genes are TRBV6-5 and TRBJ1-1; unclear D gene. Trimming removed 5 bases from V and 1 base from J, with 5 bases in between. The germline CDR1 and CDR2 sequences are MNHEY and SVGAGI. This CDR3 spans 12 amino acids. CDR3 in DNA: TGTGCCAGCAGTAGACAGAACACTGAAGCTTTCTTT. Translating it yields CASSRQNTEAFF.

V is TRBV5-4 and J is TRBJ2-5, with 11 nucleotides matching TRBD2. Germline V gene data show CDR1 as SGHNT and CDR2 as YYREEE (reference sequence). This CDR3 spans 15 amino acids. The ends lost 4 bases at V and 5 bases at J; junction bases unmatched: 7. CDR3 nucleotide sequence: TGTGCCAGCAGCCCCCCCGGGACTAGCGGCGAGACCCAGTACTTC. The encoded protein is CASSPPGTSGETQYF.

CDR3 sequence: CASLTGGYITDTQYF. In DNA form, the CDR3 reads TGTGCCAGCCTGACAGGGGGTTATATCACAGATACGCAGTATTTT. V usage is TRBV28 and J usage is TRBJ2-3; 9 nucleotides align to TRBD1. V gave up 8 bases and J gave up 2 bases; unmatched junction bases: 8. Germline V gene sequence: CDR1 MDHEN, CDR2 SYDVKM. This CDR3 contains 15 residues.

This clone was picked up one time. The chain uses TRBV6-5 and TRBJ2-7, with 8 nucleotides matching TRBD2. Germline V CDR1 and CDR2: MNHEY, SVGAGI. J gave up 3 bases and V 2 bases, and 9 bases lay outside the gene matches. The CDR3 is made up of 16 amino acids. CDR3 DNA: TGTGCCAGCAGTTACGCCGGGGGGGTTTCCAACTACGAGCAGTACTTC. This codes for CASSYAGGVSNYEQYF.

This chain joins TRBV24-1 and TRBJ1-2; D not resolved. The CDR3 sequence is 14 residues long. The V end was cut by 0 bases, the J end by 2 bases, with 6 bases between. Germline V CDR1 and CDR2: KGHDR, SFDVKD. The CDR3 here is CATSDLTQNYGYTF. The CDR3 nucleotides read TGTGCCACCAGTGATTTGACACAGAACTATGGCTACACCTTC.

The chain links TRBV5-6 to TRBJ1-3; 9 nucleotides line up with TRBD1. Germline CDR1 SGHDT, CDR2 YYEEEE. The length of the CDR3 is 15 residues. With 4 bases clipped from V and 4 bases from J, the junction kept 6 bases outside the gene matches. CDR3 sequence: CASSPTGGTGNTIYF. CDR3 nucleotides: TGTGCCAGCAGCCCGACAGGGGGTACCGGAAACACCATATATTTT.

In DNA, the CDR3 is TGCGCCAGCAGCGTTCTAGCGGTCTCCTACAATGAGCAGTTCTTC. Protein: CASSVLAVSYNEQFF. This sequence joins TRBV4-1 and TRBJ2-1, with 7 bases fitting TRBD2. The J segment lost 0 bases and the V segment lost 5 bases, leaving 4 bases of the junction unmatched. The germline CDR1 and CDR2 sequences are MGHRA and YSYEKL. The CDR3 has 15 amino acids.

This chain joins TRBV7-9 and TRBJ2-1; TRBD2 agrees at 7 bases. Germline lookup yields CDR1 SEHNR and CDR2 FQNEAQ (reference sequence). J lost 5 bases, V lost 5 bases, and 12 bases had no gene match. This CDR3 spans 16 amino acids. CDR3 sequence: CASSPGAGVVNNEQFF. CDR3 coding DNA: TGTGCCAGCAGCCCAGGCGCGGGAGTAGTCAACAATGAGCAGTTCTTC.

This clone came up once. The J gene is TRBJ2-5, the V gene TRBV11-3, with 9 bases aligning to TRBD2. Germline loops: CDR1 SGHNT, CDR2 YENEEA. V lost 1 base, J lost 2 bases, and 8 bases stayed unmatched. The CDR3 loop spans 17 amino acids. CDR3 sequence reads: CASSLGGASGNQETQYF. CDR3 in DNA: TGTGCCAGCAGCTTAGGCGGCGCTAGCGGGAATCAAGAGACCCAGTACTTC.

The chain couples TRBV19 to TRBJ2-4; TRBD2 matches at 8 bases. CDR3 length: 17 residues. Germline assignment: CDR1 LNHDA and CDR2 SQIVND (reference sequence). Trimming removed 0 bases from V and 6 bases from J; junction bases left unmatched: 10. CDR3 amino acids: CASSIDPSGTRRNIQYF. DNA for the CDR3: TGTGCCAGTAGTATAGATCCTTCCGGGACTAGGAGAAACATTCAGTACTTC.

The V call is TRBV11-3, the J call TRBJ2-7; D gene uncertain. This CDR3 comprises 14 residues. Looked up from germline, CDR1 is SGHNT and CDR2 is YENEEA. V lost 4 bases and J lost 3, with 13 bases in between. CDR3 DNA: TGTGCCAGCAGCTCCCCTCGAGTTGTCTACGAGCAGTACTTC. This codes for CASSSPRVVYEQYF. Drawing the rest from reference TRBV11-3 and TRBJ2-7, the complete variable domain is EAGVVQSPRYKIIEKKQPVAFWCNPISGHNTLYWYLQNLGQGPELLIRYENEEAVDDSQLPKDRFSAERLKGVDSTLKIQPAELGDSAVYLCASSSPRVVYEQYFGPGTRLTVT.